The sequence of this T cell receptor beta chain was determined in a study of technical replicates of blood from a handful of donors. Here immunoSEQ multiplex PCR was the method, and the copy in TCRdb shows in-frame clones only, minus some. This table has approximately 60,000 clones, around 87% appearing once. V dropped 4 bases and J dropped 4; count of bases not matched to a gene: 8. This CDR3 region has 15 residues. The germline V gene has CDR1 SGHRS and CDR2 YFSETQ. This TCR was recovered from a human donor in good health. Some clones in this sample may be carry-over from other donors' samples. The chain links TRBV5-1 to TRBJ2-1; 7 bases are shared with TRBD2. Material: PBMCs. For the CDR3, the DNA is TGCGCCAGCAGCGTTCTAGCGGAAAGTTACAATGAGCAGTTCTTC. It translates to CASSVLAESYNEQFF.